This is a list of T cell receptor beta chains from one sample in a study of blood T cell repertoires in COVID-19. Some clones are missing from TCRdb's copy, which holds only in-frame ones; the method was immunoSEQ multiplex PCR. The sample yields around 46,000 clones, roughly 82% seen once. Sequencing was carried out using peripheral blood. The receptors were sampled from a man between 40 and 49 years old with acute or convalescent COVID-19. CDR3s include the opening cysteine and the closing phenylalanine or tryptophan. A D gene is named only where the DNA matches it firmly. The size of a clone is reported for some rows only, either as once, few or many, or as a class for expanded clones.

CDR3aa: CASSYHRGLLYEQYF; CDR3nt: TGTGCCAGCAGTTACCACAGGGGATTACTCTACGAGCAGTACTTC; abundance: -; j_gene: TRBJ2-7; v_gene: TRBV6-5; d_gene: TRBD1
CDR3aa: CALTGPGNTIYF; CDR3nt: TGTGCCTTGACAGGACCTGGAAACACCATATATTTT; abundance: few; j_gene: TRBJ1-3; v_gene: TRBV30; d_gene: -
CDR3aa: CASSFGQRGTEAFF; CDR3nt: TGTGCCAGCAGCTTCGGACAGCGTGGGACTGAAGCTTTCTTT; abundance: -; j_gene: TRBJ1-1; v_gene: TRBV5-4; d_gene: -
CDR3aa: CASSHPTGGTDTQYF; CDR3nt: TGTGCCAGCAGCCACCCGACAGGCGGCACAGATACGCAGTATTTT; abundance: -; j_gene: TRBJ2-3; v_gene: TRBV7-2; d_gene: -
CDR3aa: CASSLVGTGGTTGELFF; CDR3nt: TGTGCCAGCAGCTTAGTCGGGACCGGGGGTACTACCGGGGAGCTGTTTTTT; abundance: once; j_gene: TRBJ2-2; v_gene: TRBV7-2; d_gene: -
CDR3aa: CASSGTGGLSNYGYTF; CDR3nt: TGTGCCAGCAGCGGCACAGGGGGTCTATCTAACTATGGCTACACCTTC; abundance: -; j_gene: TRBJ1-2; v_gene: TRBV7-9; d_gene: TRBD1
CDR3aa: CATSNQRRGEYEQYF; CDR3nt: TGTGCCACCAGCAACCAGCGCAGGGGGGAGTACGAGCAGTACTTC; abundance: -; j_gene: TRBJ2-7; v_gene: TRBV15; d_gene: -
CDR3aa: CSASPLLAGGNNEQFF; CDR3nt: TGCAGTGCTAGTCCCCTTCTAGCGGGGGGTAACAATGAGCAGTTCTTC; abundance: -; j_gene: TRBJ2-1; v_gene: TRBV20-1; d_gene: TRBD2
CDR3aa: CASRNGHPGQGNLNTGELFF; CDR3nt: TGTGCCAGCCGAAACGGACACCCGGGACAGGGGAATCTGAACACCGGGGAGCTGTTTTTT; abundance: -; j_gene: TRBJ2-2; v_gene: TRBV21-1; d_gene: -
CDR3aa: CASSADPLTGVPLHF; CDR3nt: TGTGCCAGCAGCGCAGATCCCCTGACAGGGGTTCCCCTCCACTTT; abundance: -; j_gene: TRBJ1-6; v_gene: TRBV9; d_gene: TRBD1
CDR3aa: CSASPSGNYGYTF; CDR3nt: TGCAGTGCTAGTCCTTCGGGTAACTATGGCTACACCTTC; abundance: once; j_gene: TRBJ1-2; v_gene: TRBV20-1; d_gene: -
CDR3aa: CASSVDRSQETQYF; CDR3nt: TGTGCCAGTAGTGTCGACAGGAGCCAAGAGACCCAGTACTTC; abundance: -; j_gene: TRBJ2-5; v_gene: TRBV19; d_gene: -
CDR3aa: CASSESARGDYGYTF; CDR3nt: TGTGCCAGCAGCGAATCCGCCCGGGGAGACTATGGCTACACCTTC; abundance: -; j_gene: TRBJ1-2; v_gene: TRBV9; d_gene: -
CDR3aa: CASSPPGKVWGETQYF; CDR3nt: TGTGCCAGTAGTCCCCCCGGGAAAGTTTGGGGAGAGACCCAGTACTTC; abundance: -; j_gene: TRBJ2-5; v_gene: TRBV19; d_gene: -
CDR3aa: CASSFIRDRGSEAFF; CDR3nt: TGTGCCAGCAGCTTTATCCGGGACAGGGGGTCCGAAGCTTTCTTT; abundance: -; j_gene: TRBJ1-1; v_gene: TRBV5-4; d_gene: TRBD1
CDR3aa: CSAERGNGYTF; CDR3nt: TGCAGCGCTGAGAGAGGGAATGGCTACACCTTC; abundance: few; j_gene: TRBJ1-2; v_gene: TRBV29-1; d_gene: -